This T cell receptor beta chain was sequenced during a study of blood T cells in healthy people across ages. A few counts support this clonotype. The target antigen is unknown. Then a second PCR, running roughly 7 to 12 cycles, was carried out with a sample-barcoded 5' primer and a J-beta primer mix. TCRdb analysed the 5' RACE reads with MiXCR anew, one entry per CDR3 protein. The sample consists of approximately 2,000,000 distinct CDR3 sequences, roughly 43% of them appearing once. Study-wide results and limits: Observed TCR beta diversity showed a strong correlation with the percentage of naive T cells as measured by flow cytometry.

V lost 0 bases, J lost 8 bases, and 11 bases lay in between. Germline-derived CDR1 and CDR2 are MNHNY and SVGAGI (reference sequence). CDR3 length: 14 residues. The source material was blood. V gene TRBV6-6 combines with J gene TRBJ1-3; no definite D call. The TCR originated in a human donor in good health. This CDR3 reads CASSYSLGGDTIYF. The CDR3 DNA follows: TGTGCCAGCAGTTACTCGTTGGGCGGGGACACCATATATTTT.